The clone carrying this T cell receptor beta chain was found once. Its target is not known. It was with 60 Vbeta and 13 Jbeta primers that the PCR ran. Clones were sequenced by immunoSEQ multiplex PCR, and TCRdb holds only the in-frame ones, with some missing. The table has about 150,000 clones, roughly 83% seen once. This entry is derived from a study of cytomegalovirus exposure and HLA in healthy donors. General study findings and limits: For presence/absence analyses, sequencing depth was assumed to be roughly uniform across donors. It was reported in a later analysis that an Asian-associated ancestry cluster showed fewer N-insertions than the 666-donor mean.

The CDR3 sequence is 14 residues long. V was cut by 5 bases and J by 0 bases, with 9 bases left in between. Germline assignment: CDR1 SGHNT and CDR2 YENEEA. The V gene is TRBV11-3, the J gene TRBJ2-3; unclear D gene. The source is a human donor in good health. The sequenced material came from PBMCs. CDR3 region: CASSRGVSTDTQYF. The CDR3 region has the DNA TGTGCCAGCAGCCGTGGAGTTAGCACAGATACGCAGTATTTT.